Given below is one TCR beta chain in context. The antigen is undetermined. This specimen comes from a study of radiotherapy plus CTLA-4 blockade in lung cancer. Overall study context: Objective responses occurred in around 18% of patients; about 34% had disease control. Points from the study as a whole: Dynamics of early blood T cell clones, together with interferon-beta, were reportedly the best predictors of response. TCR clones from tumors expanded in blood after radiotherapy plus ipilimumab.

This CDR3 contains 12 residues. In germline, CDR1 is SQVTM, CDR2 ANQGSEA. Unmatched junction bases numbered 3, after V lost 3 bases and J lost 5 bases. Profiling relied on immunoSEQ multiplex PCR, and the TCRdb table lists in-frame clones only, not all of them. The sample has about 72,000 clones, around 82% seen once. Chemo-refractory metastatic non-small-cell lung cancer patients received focal radiation with ipilimumab CTLA-4 blockade. The source was peripheral blood, collected from a patient treated with radiotherapy plus ipilimumab. This chain uses TRBV29-1 with TRBJ2-5, with 7 nucleotides matching TRBD2. The sequence came from a human donor with non-small cell lung cancer who had a complete response to radiotherapy plus ipilimumab. CDR3 sequence reads: CSVDAGVETQYF. In DNA, the CDR3 is TGCAGCGTTGACGCGGGGGTGGAGACCCAGTACTTC.